One and the same sample provided the 27 T cell receptor beta chains below, sequenced in a study of post-analysis software for immune sequencing data (dated by TCRdb to 2015 to 2017). The library relied on PCR. Sequencing was performed on an Illumina HiSeq 2500. To reduce PCR and sequencing biases, unique molecular identifiers were incorporated into the TCR beta cDNA libraries. TCRdb's own reprocessing of the public reads used fastp at Q25 and MiXCR and kept productive beta chains. Rows are combined by CDR3 protein, so each entry shows the most common genes and DNA. This sample is represented by roughly 200,000 distinct CDR3 sequences; 25% to 35% of them were singletons. Roughly 3.4% of the sample is taken by the ten largest. Which antigens these TCRs recognize remains unknown. Here is what the overall study found, with its caveats: Patients showed significantly higher frequencies than controls for a handful of TRBV segments, among them TRBV5-6, TRBV5-1 and TRBV20-1.

Material for sequencing was blood. These receptors all stem from a girl aged 2 to 17 with multiple sclerosis.

The gene calls are TRBV7-8 and TRBJ1-1; D might be TRBD1 (5 bases). There are 15 residues in the CDR3. Germline V gene lookup returns CDR1 SGHVS and CDR2 FQNEAQ. V was shortened by 5 bases and J by 0 bases, with 13 bases between the two germline ends. The DNA for the CDR3 is TGTGCCAGCAGCCTCCTCGGGACCATGAACACTGAAGCTTTCTTT. It yields the protein CASSLLGTMNTEAFF.

V usage is TRBV7-2 and J usage is TRBJ1-1; the D is unclear. V was clipped by 5 bases and J by 5 bases, with 24 bases between them. Germline V gene lookup returns CDR1 SGHTA and CDR2 FQGNSA. The CDR3 length is 17 residues. This chain's CDR3 is CASSPRGGLSGRTEAFF. The CDR3 DNA reads as TGTGCCAGCAGCCCCCGGGGTGGCCTGTCGGGGAGGACTGAAGCTTTCTTT. The entire variable domain, with the rest obtained from reference TRBV7-2 and TRBJ1-1, is as follows: GAGVSQSPSNKVTEKGKDVELRCDPISGHTALYWYRQSLGQGLEFLIYFQGNSAPDKSGLPSDRFSAERTGGSVSTLTIQRTQQEDSAVYLCASSPRGGLSGRTEAFFGQGTRLTVV.

The V call is TRBV7-9, the J call TRBJ1-3; D uncertain. V lost 5 bases, J lost 10 bases, and 9 bases lay in between. Germline V CDR1 and CDR2: SEHNR, FQNEAQ (reference sequence). This CDR3 is 11 amino acids long. In nucleotides, the CDR3 is TGTGCCAGCAGCCCTTACGGAACCATATATTTT. Translated, it gives CASSPYGTIYF.

This rearrangement joins TRBV14 to TRBJ2-7; D uncertain. There are 15 residues in the CDR3. Trimming left V 4 bases short and J 3 bases short, with 16 bases between. Germline V gene lookup returns CDR1 SGHDN and CDR2 FVKESK. The CDR3 nucleotides are TGTGCCAGCAGCCCTAAGCCGATGGCGGTCTACGAGCAGTACTTC. This gives the protein CASSPKPMAVYEQYF.

Regarding this clonotype: The junction differs from germline at one of its ends, possibly a read error. V usage is TRBV15 and J usage is TRBJ2-5; TRBD2 matches at 9 bases. Germline V gene lookup returns CDR1 LNHNV and CDR2 YYDKDF (reference sequence). CDR3 size: 16 residues. Here the CDR3 DNA reads TGCGCCACCAGCAGACAACGACTAGCGGACCAAGAGACCCAGTACTTC. Protein product: CATSRQRLADQETQYF.

Note on this clonotype: Just one base apart from a much larger clone, this may be a read error. The gene calls are TRBV11-2 and TRBJ2-5; D may match TRBD1 or TRBD2 (7 bases each). This CDR3 contains 16 residues. Looked up from germline, CDR1 is SGHAT and CDR2 is FQNNGV. CDR3 sequence (DNA): TGTGCCAGCAGCTTAGACCGGGGAGGGGGCGCGGAGACCCAGTGCTTC. Translating gives CASSLDRGGGAETQCF. The complete variable domain, with remaining parts taken from reference TRBV11-2 and TRBJ2-5, reads EAGVAQSPRYKIIEKRQSVAFWCNPISGHATLYWYQQILGQGPKLLIQFQNNGVVDDSQLPKDRFSAERLKGVDSTLKIQPAKLEDSAVYLCASSLDRGGGAETQCFGPGTRLLVL.

CDR3 DNA: TGTGCCAGCAGTTTGAGGACGAGCGCCGATGCGCAGTATTTT. Protein: CASSLRTSADAQYF. The V and J genes are TRBV12-3 or TRBV12-4 and TRBJ2-3; D is unresolved. The CDR3 sequence is 14 residues long. V gave up 3 bases and J gave up 10 bases, with 17 bases separating them.

The table lists this clonotype with many counts. V usage is TRBV5-1 and J usage is TRBJ2-7; D is unclear. The germline V gene has CDR1 SGHRS and CDR2 YFSETQ. V lost 3 bases to trimming and J lost 2 bases, with 9 bases between them. CDR3 size: 13 residues. This chain's CDR3 is CASSSPVTYEQYF. As DNA, the CDR3 is TGCGCCAGCAGCTCCCCAGTAACCTACGAGCAGTACTTC.

This chain links TRBV7-2 with TRBJ2-1; 8 bases are a match to TRBD2. Germline V gene sequence: CDR1 SGHTA, CDR2 FQGNSA. The CDR3 extends over 16 amino acids. The J segment lost 4 bases and the V segment lost 1 base, leaving 6 bases of the junction unmatched. The CDR3 DNA follows: TGTGCCAGCAGCTTAGGGCCGGGGGGGTATTACAATGAGCAGTTCTTC. It specifies CASSLGPGGYYNEQFF.

This clonotype was recorded many times. The chain uses TRBV18 and TRBJ1-2; the match to TRBD1 covers 7 bases. Germline CDR1 reads KGHSH; CDR2 reads LQKENI. The CDR3 length is 12 residues. V lost 2 bases, J lost 9 bases, and 3 bases stayed unmatched. CDR3 nucleotide sequence: TGTGCCAGCTCACCAACAGGGGATAGCTACACCTTC. Protein product: CASSPTGDSYTF.

The chain combines TRBV7-9 with TRBJ2-1; 13 nucleotides line up with TRBD2. The CDR3 sequence is 16 residues long. The germline CDR1 and CDR2 sequences are SEHNR and FQNEAQ (reference sequence). With V trimmed by 4 bases and J by 9 bases, 9 bases remained unmatched. The CDR3 nucleotides read TGTGCCAGCAGCTCCGGGGGGACTAGCGGGACTCCTGAGCAGTTCTTC. Translation gives CASSSGGTSGTPEQFF.

This clonotype was detected ten times or more. The rearrangement uses TRBV20-1 and TRBJ2-3, with 8 bases matching TRBD2. J was trimmed by 4 bases and V by 6 bases; bases with no gene match: 0. The CDR3 has 11 amino acids. Germline CDR1 is DFQATT and CDR2 is SNEGSKA (reference sequence). Here the CDR3 reads CSATSADTQYF. CDR3 in DNA: TGCAGTGCGACTAGCGCAGATACGCAGTATTTT.

This rearrangement joins TRBV20-1 to TRBJ2-3; D uncertain. CDR1 and CDR2 from the germline V gene are DFQATT and SNEGSKA (reference sequence). Trimming took off 1 base at V and 0 bases at J, with 5 bases between the two ends. There are 13 residues in the CDR3. This CDR3 is CSARGQSTDTQYF. The CDR3 DNA sequence: TGCAGTGCTAGAGGACAAAGCACAGATACGCAGTATTTT.

The V gene is TRBV20-1, the J gene TRBJ2-2, with 8 bases identical to TRBD2. The CDR3 loop spans 16 amino acids. J gave up 3 bases and V 0 bases, and 6 bases lay outside the gene matches. In germline, CDR1 is DFQATT, CDR2 SNEGSKA (reference sequence). The CDR3, as DNA: TGCAGTGCTAGAGACACGGGACTAGGCGACACCGGGGAGCTGTTTTTT. Protein: CSARDTGLGDTGELFF.

This clonotype was observed a few times. A clone one base away is much larger, so this may be a read error. The rearrangement links TRBV12-3 or TRBV12-4 to TRBJ2-1; 9 bases match TRBD1. V lost 3 bases and J lost 13; bases outside the gene matches: 13. This CDR3 is built from 15 residues. The CDR3 region is CASSLGDRDKETQFF. CDR3 nucleotide sequence: TGTGCCAGCAGTTTGGGGGACAGGGACAAAGAGACCCAGTTCTTC.

This chain joins TRBV18 and TRBJ2-7; maybe TRBD2 (5 bases). This CDR3 contains 15 residues. Looked up from germline, CDR1 is KGHSH and CDR2 is LQKENI. Deletions cut 3 bases from V and 1 base from J, with 13 bases between. Here the CDR3 DNA reads TGTGCCAGCTCACCCAGACGGGGTTTTTCCTACGAGCAGTACTTC. It codes for CASSPRRGFSYEQYF.

The chain couples TRBV10-3 to TRBJ1-1, with D maybe TRBD1 (6 bases). The germline gives CDR1 ENHRY, CDR2 SYGVKD. V was pared by 10 bases and J by 3 bases, with 15 bases between. The CDR3 runs to 13 residues. CDR3 coding DNA: TGTGCCACCGGGCCAAGGGGGGACACTGAAGCTTTCTTT. It yields the protein CATGPRGDTEAFF.

The rearrangement uses TRBV6-5 and TRBJ2-2, with D maybe TRBD1 (6 bases). This CDR3 comprises 16 residues. Per the germline V gene, CDR1 is MNHEY and CDR2 is SVGAGI. Between the trimmed V and J ends, which lost 9 bases and 1 base, there was a span of 18 bases. The CDR3 DNA is TGTGCCAGGGGTTGTCAGGACAGCAAGAACACCGGGGAGCTGTTTTTT. Translation gives CARGCQDSKNTGELFF.

The V gene is TRBV7-3, the J gene TRBJ2-2; D is possibly TRBD1 or TRBD2 (5 bases each). The ends were cut back, 5 bases at V and 2 bases at J, with 15 bases in the middle. Germline V gene data show CDR1 as SGHTA and CDR2 as FQGTGA. The CDR3 covers 16 residues. Here the CDR3 DNA reads TGTGCCAGCAGCCTCCCAGGGACCTACAACACCGGGGAGCTGTTTTTT. Its translation is CASSLPGTYNTGELFF.

This sequence joins TRBV6-2 or TRBV6-3 and TRBJ2-1; perhaps TRBD2 as D (7 bases). The J call may be wrong; the DNA end is better matched by TRBJ2-7. The germline CDR1 and CDR2 sequences are MNHEY and SVGEGT. There are 16 residues in the CDR3. The CDR3 loop is CASSYGGATSYNEQYF. The CDR3 DNA follows: TGTGCCAGCAGTTACGGGGGGGCAACCTCCTACAATGAGCAGTACTTC.

This clonotype was counted only a few times. The V gene is TRBV28, the J gene TRBJ2-7; TRBD1 matches at 9 bases. Per the germline V gene, CDR1 is MDHEN and CDR2 is SYDVKM. V trimming: 7 bases; J trimming: 3 bases; junction bases outside the gene matches: 7. The CDR3 covers 14 residues. This chain's CDR3 is CASKLTGGGYEQYF. The CDR3 DNA is TGTGCCAGCAAACTGACAGGGGGTGGCTACGAGCAGTACTTC.

For this clonotype: The junction departs from germline at one end; a sequencing error may be responsible. The rearrangement links TRBV5-1 to TRBJ1-1; D not resolved. CDR1 and CDR2 (germline): SGHRS, YFSETQ. The CDR3 is 14 amino acids. CDR3 sequence: CASSPDSTNAEAFF. The CDR3 nucleotides are TGCGCCAGCAGCCCCGATTCTACGAACGCTGAAGCTTTCTTT.

About this clonotype itself: This could be a read error, since a much larger clone is one nucleotide away. This rearrangement joins TRBV30 to TRBJ2-7; D remains ambiguous. This CDR3 contains 12 residues. CDR1 and CDR2 from the germline V gene are GTSNPN and SVGIG (reference sequence). CDR3: CARSTMTYEQYF. DNA for the CDR3: TGTGCCCGGAGCACAATGACCTACGAGCAGTACTTC.

The chain recombines TRBV28 with TRBJ1-6; D gene ambiguous. The ends were cut back, 7 bases at V and 4 bases at J, with 14 bases in the middle. The CDR3 sequence is 15 residues long. Germline V lookup: CDR1 MDHEN, CDR2 SYDVKM. The CDR3 protein is CASIPRTWYNSPLHF. CDR3 nucleotide sequence: TGTGCCAGCATTCCCCGGACGTGGTATAATTCACCCCTCCACTTT.

Concerning this clonotype itself: Germline and junction disagree at one end, which may indicate a read error. In nucleotides, the CDR3 is TGCGCCGGCAGCTTGGGGATAGCCCCCCTCACAGATACGCAATATTTT. Protein: CAGSLGIAPLTDTQYF. The chain employs TRBV5-1 and TRBJ2-3; D remains unclear. This CDR3 region has 16 residues. The germline CDR1 and CDR2 sequences are SGHRS and YFSETQ.

This chain links TRBV20-1 with TRBJ2-5; tentative D call: TRBD2 (7 bases). The germline V and J ends were trimmed by 0 bases and 5 bases, with 13 bases remaining between them. The CDR3 runs 14 residues. Germline V CDR1 and CDR2: DFQATT, SNEGSKA (reference sequence). The chain's CDR3 is CSARDLGGAETQYF. The CDR3, as DNA: TGCAGTGCTAGAGATCTTGGGGGGGCCGAGACCCAGTACTTC.

This clonotype has a handful of counts. The V gene is TRBV5-1, the J gene TRBJ1-5; 8 bases match TRBD1. V dropped 4 bases and J dropped 3; count of bases not matched to a gene: 6. Germline values: CDR1 SGHRS, CDR2 YFSETQ. The CDR3 covers 15 residues. DNA for the CDR3: TGCGCCAGCAGCAGAACAGGGGGGCACAATCAGCCCCAGCATTTT. Its protein is CASSRTGGHNQPQHF.